A selection of T cell receptor beta chains follows, all from one sample in a study of response to subunit inactivated influenza vaccine. One entry per CDR3 protein, called by TCRdb with MiXCR from the RT-PCR reads. The sample carries a few hundred thousand distinct CDR3 sequences, around 15% recorded once. The specimen was PBMCs from blood, collected 12 days after vaccination. Receptor source: a man in his fifties or sixties who received an inactivated influenza vaccine. CDR3s include the opening cysteine and the closing phenylalanine or tryptophan. The D gene is left open where the match is weak. Size is stated for part of the rows, as once, few or many counts, or as a class when the clone is expanded.

D gene	V gene	J gene	clone size	CDR3 DNA	CDR3 protein
TRBD1	TRBV9	TRBJ2-1	few	TGTGCCAGCAGCTCCCGTCCCACAGGGGGCCTCCGATCCTACAATGAGCAGTTCTTC	CASSSRPTGGLRSYNEQFF
TRBD2	TRBV29-1	TRBJ2-5	many	TGCAGCGCCCGACGGGGGGAACAAGAGACCCAGTACTTC	CSARRGEQETQYF
.	TRBV30	TRBJ1-1	.	TGTGCCTGGAGGCGGCCAGGGTTAAAGGAAGCTTTCTTT	CAWRRPGLKEAFF
.	TRBV7-8	TRBJ2-3	.	TGTGCCAGCAGCTTAGACATGCTAGATACGCAGTATTTT	CASSLDMLDTQYF
.	TRBV3-1	TRBJ1-2	few	TGTGCCAGCAGCAGACCCACGTCAAACTATGGCTACACCTTC	CASSRPTSNYGYTF
.	TRBV20-1	TRBJ2-1	few	TGCAGTGCTGCTCAGGCTAGCCGGGGGTCCAATGAGCAGTTCTTC	CSAAQASRGSNEQFF
TRBD2	TRBV7-2	TRBJ2-5	few	TGTGCCAGCAGCTTATTAGGACTTAGTAGGGAGCGGGGAACCCAGTACTTC	CASSLLGLSRERGTQYF
TRBD1	TRBV6-5	TRBJ2-7	.	TGTGCCAGCAGTTATCGGACAGGCTTTTACGAGCAGTACTTC	CASSYRTGFYEQYF
.	TRBV20-1	TRBJ2-4	few	TGCAGTGCTAGGGACGGGGGAAACATTCAGTACTTC	CSARDGGNIQYF
TRBD2	TRBV5-1	TRBJ2-3	.	TGCGCCAGCAGCTCGACTCTAGCGGGGGGTTCGATAGATACGCAGTATTTT	CASSSTLAGGSIDTQYF
.	TRBV4-2	TRBJ2-3	.	TGTGCCAGCAGCACCCGCGGGGCTATTTCGGACCCGACGTACACAGATACGCAGTATTTT	CASSTRGAISDPTYTDTQYF
.	TRBV6-1	TRBJ2-7	.	TGTGCCAGCAGTGAAAGGCAGTCCTACGAGCAGTACTTC	CASSERQSYEQYF
.	TRBV25-1	TRBJ1-6	few	TGTGCCAGCAGTGAGGTGGGGTCACCCCTCCACTTT	CASSEVGSPLHF
TRBD2	TRBV7-2	TRBJ2-1	.	TGTGCCAGCAGCTTAGCGAGGGAGGGGCCTAGCTCCTACAATGAGCAGTTCTTC	CASSLAREGPSSYNEQFF
.	TRBV6-1	TRBJ1-1	.	TGTGCCAGCAGTGGGACCCGTGAAGCTTTCTTT	CASSGTREAFF
.	TRBV4-3	TRBJ1-6	few	TGCGCCAGCAGCCAGGGCTCAAGGGCACCCCTCCACTTT	CASSQGSRAPLHF
TRBD1	TRBV20-1	TRBJ2-7	.	TGCAGTGCCCCCCGGACAGGGATTCCCTACGAGCAGTACTTC	CSAPRTGIPYEQYF
TRBD2	TRBV11-2	TRBJ2-3	few	TGTGCCAGCAGCTTGGATCTCGGGAGGGCCAGTCCAGATACGCAGTATTTT	CASSLDLGRASPDTQYF
.	TRBV7-6	TRBJ2-3	many	TGTGCCAGCAGCTTAGCAGGGGCATCGACAGATACGCAGTATTTT	CASSLAGASTDTQYF
TRBD2	TRBV10-3	TRBJ2-3	.	TGTGCCACGGGGACTAGCGATTTCACAGATACGCAGTATTTT	CATGTSDFTDTQYF
TRBD1	TRBV7-2	TRBJ1-6	few	TGTGCCAGCAGCACCGGACAGGGTGGGACCCTGTCCCTCCACTTT	CASSTGQGGTLSLHF
TRBD2	TRBV5-1	TRBJ2-1	few	TGCGCCAGCAGCTTGGGGGGAGCGGGGAATGAGCAGTTCTTC	CASSLGGAGNEQFF
.	TRBV28	TRBJ2-7	once	TGTGCCAGCAGCAAGACAGTCCAGCCCTACGAGCAGTACTTC	CASSKTVQPYEQYF
.	TRBV5-1	TRBJ1-1	.	TGCGCCAGCAGCTTGAGTATCCGGGAGCCCAACACTGAAGCTTTCTTT	CASSLSIREPNTEAFF
.	TRBV27	TRBJ2-2	.	TGTGCCAGCAAAACCGGGAGCGGGGAGCTGTTTTTT	CASKTGSGELFF
TRBD1	TRBV7-9	TRBJ1-3	.	TGTGCCAGCAGCTTATCGACAGGGAGAAACACCATATATTTT	CASSLSTGRNTIYF